Reported below is one T cell receptor (beta chain). What it binds is unknown. This specimen belongs to a study of cytomegalovirus exposure and HLA in healthy donors. Points from the study as a whole: Reported results showed that the classifier diagnosed cytomegalovirus status with high specificity and sensitivity. Among TCR sequences, most were rare, though some public TCRs appeared in many donors. Productive rates of about 87% or about 30% were seen for most TCR beta V segments in an earlier analysis.

The PCR ran on 60 Vbeta and 13 Jbeta primers. Libraries were prepared by immunoSEQ multiplex PCR; TCRdb keeps only in-frame clonotypes and omits some of them. The data show 160,000 or so clones, 79% seen once. The junction had 7 bases not matched to a gene; V was cut back by 3 bases and J by 4 bases. The CDR3 is made up of 16 amino acids. The germline CDR1 and CDR2 sequences are MDHEN and SYDVKM. This sequence joins TRBV28 and TRBJ2-1, with TRBD1 identical over 9 bases. Sequenced material: PBMCs. The TCR was taken from a woman in her 40s in good health and CMV-seronegative. CDR3 sequence: CASSFIGQGYYNEQFF. CDR3 DNA sequence: TGTGCCAGCAGTTTTATCGGACAGGGGTATTACAATGAGCAGTTCTTC.